The present entry profiles one TCR beta chain with its context. The data were obtained in a study of blood T cell repertoires in COVID-19. Study background: The analysed material was cDNA or gDNA that came from T cells, B-cell-depleted T cells, or PBMCs.

In the original workflow: From reference gene primer amplification, estimates of nucleated cell counts were derived. TCRdb's copy holds only in-frame clones and misses some; the assay was immunoSEQ multiplex PCR. V and J calls plus clone size are reproduced from that table; the DNA served to infer D and trimming. The table records hundreds of thousands of clones, roughly 90% of them present only once. This CDR3 region has 15 residues. Trimming cost V 4 bases and J 0 bases, with 11 bases left between them. Germline V CDR1 and CDR2: SGHVS, FQNEAQ. The cohort comprised adults aged roughly 18 to 95 years residing in 20 to 30 US areas. Participants' reported clinical history set cohort assignment.

V gene TRBV7-8 combines with J gene TRBJ2-3; D possibly corresponds to TRBD2 (5 bases). The receptor was isolated from a man between 60 and 75 years old who had recovered from COVID-19. Source material: PBMCs or T cells enriched from blood (not recorded which). CDR3: CASSSRGTSTDTQYF. As DNA, the CDR3 is TGTGCCAGCAGCTCCCGGGGTACTAGCACAGATACGCAGTATTTT.